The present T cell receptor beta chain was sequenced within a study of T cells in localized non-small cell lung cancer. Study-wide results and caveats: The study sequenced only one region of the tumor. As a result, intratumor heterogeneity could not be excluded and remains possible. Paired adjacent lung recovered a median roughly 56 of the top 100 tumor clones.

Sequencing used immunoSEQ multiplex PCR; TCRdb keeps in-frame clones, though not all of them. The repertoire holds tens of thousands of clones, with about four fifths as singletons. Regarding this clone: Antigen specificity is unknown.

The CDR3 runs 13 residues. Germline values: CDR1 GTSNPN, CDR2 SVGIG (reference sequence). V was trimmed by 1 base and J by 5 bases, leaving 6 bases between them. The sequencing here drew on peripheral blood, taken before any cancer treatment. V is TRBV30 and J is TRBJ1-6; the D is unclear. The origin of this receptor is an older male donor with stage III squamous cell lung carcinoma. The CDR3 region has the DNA TGTGCCTGGAGTGCTGCCCATAATTCACCCCTCCACTTT. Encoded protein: CAWSAAHNSPLHF.